A single sample gave rise to the 23 T cell receptor beta chains below, sequenced in a study of cytomegalovirus exposure and HLA in healthy donors (dated by TCRdb to 2016 to 2017). Library prep was done by the immunoSEQ multiplex PCR assay. The multiplex PCR relied on a mix of 60 forward primers for TCR Vbeta segments and 13 reverse primers for TCR Jbeta segments. Imported from immuneACCESS, the table was reduced by TCRdb to in-frame sequences with V and J called. These copies leave out some clones; in studies compared against another copy, an unresolved V gene accounts for under half, and the cause of the remainder is not known. This sample comprises 150,000 to 200,000 clones, approximately 80% of them detected only once. Under 5% of the sample rests with the top ten. Sequenced: PBMCs. Receptor source: a man in his late teens or twenties in good health and CMV-seronegative.

As to this clone: The junction shows a germline mismatch at one end, possibly a read error. This chain links TRBV7-7 with TRBJ2-1; 13 nucleotides align to TRBD2. The CDR3 is 15 amino acids. Germline CDR1 is SSHAT and CDR2 is FNYEAQ (reference sequence). The CDR3 spells CASSLGLAGEDEQFF. The DNA for the CDR3 is TGTGCTAGCAGCTTAGGACTAGCGGGAGAGGATGAGCAGTTCTTC.

This sequence joins TRBV9 and TRBJ2-3; TRBD2 matches 10 bases. The trim removed 3 bases at V and 4 bases at J, leaving 5 bases unmatched. The CDR3 has 15 residues. CDR1 is SGDLS and CDR2 is YYNGEE in the germline V gene. The CDR3 reads CASSALLAGADTQYF. The CDR3 DNA follows: TGTGCCAGCAGCGCCCTTCTAGCGGGAGCAGATACGCAGTATTTT.

This clone appeared once. The J gene is TRBJ2-5, the V gene TRBV10-1; D may be TRBD1 (7 bases). Trimming pared 0 bases from V and 5 bases from J, leaving 19 bases between. The CDR3 has 17 residues. Germline V lookup: CDR1 WNHNN, CDR2 SYGVQD (reference sequence). CDR3: CASSESSGGGAAETQYF. The CDR3 region has the DNA TGCGCCAGCAGTGAGTCAAGTGGAGGGGGCGCCGCGGAGACCCAGTACTTC.

In its sample, this clone was seen a few times. Relative to the germline gene, one junction end is altered; a read error may explain this. V and J are TRBV6-1 and TRBJ2-4; tentatively, D is TRBD1 (5 bases). This CDR3 region has 15 residues. The germline V gene encodes CDR1 MNHNS and CDR2 SASEGT. The CDR3 DNA is TGTGCCAGCAGTGGCCAGTCTCGTGGGGCTTTAACGAATGTCTTC. It specifies CASSGQSRGALTNVF.

The rearrangement uses TRBV30 and TRBJ2-2; TRBD2 might be the D (6 bases). CDR1 GTSNPN and CDR2 SVGIG come from the germline V gene (reference sequence). V was shortened by 4 bases and J by 0 bases, with 9 bases between the two germline ends. The length of the CDR3 is 14 residues. In nucleotides, the CDR3 is TGTGCCTGGAAGGAGGGCCCGAACACCGGGGAGCTGTTTTTT. It specifies CAWKEGPNTGELFF.

The chain employs TRBV29-1 and TRBJ2-7, with TRBD2 identical over 7 bases. The CDR3 contains 14 residues. The germline CDR1 and CDR2 sequences are SQVTM and ANQGSEA. V dropped 6 bases and J dropped 3; count of bases not matched to a gene: 11. The CDR3 DNA is TGCAGCGTGGGGGGGAGTGATAGAATCTACGAGCAGTACTTC. It encodes CSVGGSDRIYEQYF.

This chain connects TRBV4-3 to TRBJ2-1, with a weak D call TRBD2 (5 bases). Germline V gives CDR1 LGHNA, CDR2 YSLEER. With 3 bases removed from V and 9 bases from J, the gap between germline ends came to 15 bases. This CDR3 has 14 residues. CDR3 region: CASSHVSSGSEQFF. In nucleotides, the CDR3 is TGCGCCAGCAGCCATGTATCATCTGGGAGTGAGCAGTTCTTC.

The chain combines TRBV29-1 with TRBJ2-7; TRBD1 might be the D (6 bases). Germline lookup yields CDR1 SQVTM and CDR2 ANQGSEA. V was pared by 4 bases and J by 4 bases, with 11 bases between. The length of the CDR3 is 12 residues. The CDR3 DNA follows: TGCAGCGTTGCCTCACAGGGATACGAGCAGTACTTC. The encoded protein is CSVASQGYEQYF.

The chain joins TRBV28 to TRBJ2-1, with 9 bases matching TRBD2. V gave up 5 bases and J gave up 5 bases; unmatched junction bases: 13. In germline, CDR1 is MDHEN, CDR2 SYDVKM. The CDR3 runs to 17 residues. CDR3 DNA sequence: TGTGCCAGCAGTCCAAGGACGGGGGCGGGGGGGAACAATGAGCAGTTCTTC. Translating it yields CASSPRTGAGGNNEQFF.

CDR3 sequence: CAWRGAPRSPLHF. The CDR3, as DNA: TGTGCCTGGAGAGGGGCCCCAAGGTCACCCCTCCACTTT. The rearrangement joins TRBV30 to TRBJ1-6, with D possibly being TRBD1 (5 bases). The length of the CDR3 is 13 residues. Germline V CDR1 and CDR2: GTSNPN, SVGIG (reference sequence). With 3 bases removed from V and 10 bases from J, the gap between germline ends came to 13 bases.

J is TRBJ2-3 and V is TRBV2; D is ambiguous. CDR3 length: 16 amino acids. V was clipped by 6 bases and J by 2 bases, with 18 bases between them. Germline CDR1 reads SNHLY; CDR2 reads FYNNEI. The CDR3 protein is CASSPLSKRPTDTQYF. The CDR3 nucleotides are TGTGCCAGCAGCCCCCTCTCTAAGCGTCCCACAGATACGCAGTATTTT.

This clone has only a few counts. The chain combines TRBV6-1 with TRBJ2-7; the match to TRBD2 covers 9 bases. V shed 2 bases and J 5 bases; nucleotides not matched to a gene: 7. Germline V gene sequence: CDR1 MNHNS, CDR2 SASEGT. CDR3 length equals 15 residues. The CDR3 region has the DNA TGTGCCAGCAGTGAACTTGGCGGGAGGGCCAACGAGCAGTACTTC. It yields the protein CASSELGGRANEQYF.

This chain links TRBV25-1 with TRBJ2-1, with D maybe TRBD1 (6 bases). The V gene lost 10 bases and the J gene lost 4 bases, with 17 bases spanning the gap. The CDR3 extends over 14 amino acids. CDR1 is MGHDK, CDR2 SYGVNS, per germline. The CDR3 here is CATSYRVGYNEQFF. CDR3 nucleotide sequence: TGTGCCACTTCATACAGGGTAGGGTACAATGAGCAGTTCTTC.

This chain links TRBV19 with TRBJ1-5; 8 nucleotides agree with TRBD1. Trimming took 5 bases from V and 5 from J; bases not matched to a gene: 5. Germline V gives CDR1 LNHDA, CDR2 SQIVND (reference sequence). This CDR3 has 14 amino acids. CDR3 region: CASSGTGRHQPQHF. The DNA of the CDR3 is TGTGCCAGTAGTGGGACAGGTAGGCATCAGCCCCAGCATTTT.

The genes are TRBV19 and TRBJ1-1; D might be TRBD1 (5 bases). Germline V lookup: CDR1 LNHDA, CDR2 SQIVND (reference sequence). This CDR3 is 12 amino acids long. The germline V and J ends were trimmed by 10 bases and 0 bases, with 9 bases remaining between them. DNA for the CDR3: TGTGCCACCGTGGACATGAACACTGAAGCTTTCTTT. This codes for CATVDMNTEAFF.

The chain recombines TRBV20-1 with TRBJ1-1, with a tentative D call TRBD1 (5 bases). Germline loops: CDR1 DFQATT, CDR2 SNEGSKA (reference sequence). The CDR3 runs 11 residues. CDR3 sequence: CRGMGGTEAFF. Written as DNA, the CDR3 is TGCAGGGGGATGGGGGGGACTGAAGCTTTCTTT.

The table lists this clone with a count of one. The J gene is TRBJ2-5, the V gene TRBV5-8, with no clear D. Trimming pared 3 bases from V and 2 bases from J, leaving 8 bases between. Germline V gene sequence: CDR1 SGHTS, CDR2 YDEGEE. There are 13 residues in the CDR3. The CDR3 sequence: CASSYIPQETQYF. CDR3 sequence (DNA): TGTGCCAGCAGCTACATTCCTCAAGAGACCCAGTACTTC.

The chain uses TRBV27 and TRBJ2-2, with TRBD2 identical over 7 bases. The CDR3 runs 18 residues. V lost 3 bases and J lost 2; bases outside the gene matches: 12. CDR1 and CDR2 (germline): MNHEY, SMNVEV (reference sequence). CDR3 amino acids: CASSFSGSALLNTGELFF. CDR3 nucleotide sequence: TGTGCCAGCAGTTTTAGCGGGTCCGCTTTACTAAACACCGGGGAGCTGTTTTTT.

This clone was recorded only once. The rearrangement uses TRBV6-5 and TRBJ1-4, with 10 positions matching TRBD1. The CDR3 consists of 14 residues. Trimming cost V 7 bases and J 7 bases; bases outside gene matches: 6. Per the germline V gene, CDR1 is MNHEY and CDR2 is SVGAGI. The CDR3: CASTPDRGGEKLFF. CDR3 coding DNA: TGTGCCAGCACTCCGGACAGGGGGGGTGAAAAACTGTTTTTT.

This chain uses TRBV15 with TRBJ2-7; D might be TRBD1 (6 bases). Trimming cost V 0 bases and J 0 bases, with 6 bases left between them. CDR3 size: 14 residues. Germline CDR1 reads LNHNV; CDR2 reads YYDKDF (reference sequence). Written as DNA, the CDR3 is TGTGCCACCAGCAGAGAGGACAGCTCCTACGAGCAGTACTTC. It specifies CATSREDSSYEQYF.

The chain combines TRBV6-1 with TRBJ1-5; 7 bases line up with TRBD1. Germline-derived CDR1 and CDR2 are MNHNS and SASEGT. V gave up 4 bases and J gave up 4 bases; unmatched junction bases: 7. This CDR3 contains 15 residues. The CDR3: CASSVTGASNQPQHF. The CDR3, as DNA: TGTGCCAGCAGTGTCACAGGGGCCTCGAATCAGCCCCAGCATTTT.

V and J are TRBV19 and TRBJ1-6, with a tentative D call TRBD1 (5 bases). With 5 bases removed from V and 5 bases from J, the gap between germline ends came to 7 bases. The V gene's germline CDR1 is LNHDA and CDR2 SQIVND (reference sequence). The CDR3 extends over 13 amino acids. In nucleotides, the CDR3 is TGTGCCAGTAGTCAACAGGATAATTCACCCCTCCACTTT. It encodes CASSQQDNSPLHF.

This chain joins TRBV7-6 and TRBJ2-7, with 10 positions matching TRBD1. This CDR3 is built from 15 residues. Germline CDR1 SGHVS, CDR2 FNYEAQ. The J segment lost 3 bases and the V segment lost 5 bases, leaving 7 bases of the junction unmatched. DNA for the CDR3: TGTGCCAGCAGCAGTCCGGGACAGGGGATCTACGAGCAGTACTTC. Its translation: CASSSPGQGIYEQYF.